The TCR beta chain described here comes from a study of CD8 T cells in ankylosing spondylitis. Regarding the study as a whole: Characteristic, it appeared, of ankylosing spondylitis blood was a TCR beta motif of roughly eight highly homologous variants.

One entry per CDR3 protein, called by TCRdb with MiXCR from the 5' RACE reads. Of a few hundred thousand distinct CDR3 sequences in the sample, under 25% are singletons; the top ten hold approximately 15%. In regard to this clonotype: Its antigen is undetermined.

Germline V gives CDR1 LGHNA, CDR2 YNFKEQ. This CDR3 has 14 amino acids. The ends were cut back, 1 base at V and 3 bases at J, with 7 bases in the middle. The source is a male donor with ankylosing spondylitis. The material sequenced was blood, either unsorted or a sorted T cell fraction (not recorded which). This chain uses TRBV4-2 with TRBJ2-1; no definite D call. The CDR3 DNA is TGTGCCAGCAGCCAAGGAATAGGCTACAATGAGCAGTTCTTC. Translating gives CASSQGIGYNEQFF.